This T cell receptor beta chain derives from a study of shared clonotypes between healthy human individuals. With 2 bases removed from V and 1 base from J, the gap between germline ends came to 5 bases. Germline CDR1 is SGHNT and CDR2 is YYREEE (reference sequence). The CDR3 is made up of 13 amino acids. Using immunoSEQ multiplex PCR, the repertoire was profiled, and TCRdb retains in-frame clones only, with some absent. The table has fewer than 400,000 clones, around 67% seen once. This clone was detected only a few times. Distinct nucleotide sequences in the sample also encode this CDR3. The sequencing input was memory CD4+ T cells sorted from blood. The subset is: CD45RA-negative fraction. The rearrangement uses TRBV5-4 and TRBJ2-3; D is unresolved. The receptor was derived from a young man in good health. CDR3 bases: TGTGCCAGCAGCTTTTCGGGCACAGATACGCAGTATTTT. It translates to CASSFSGTDTQYF.